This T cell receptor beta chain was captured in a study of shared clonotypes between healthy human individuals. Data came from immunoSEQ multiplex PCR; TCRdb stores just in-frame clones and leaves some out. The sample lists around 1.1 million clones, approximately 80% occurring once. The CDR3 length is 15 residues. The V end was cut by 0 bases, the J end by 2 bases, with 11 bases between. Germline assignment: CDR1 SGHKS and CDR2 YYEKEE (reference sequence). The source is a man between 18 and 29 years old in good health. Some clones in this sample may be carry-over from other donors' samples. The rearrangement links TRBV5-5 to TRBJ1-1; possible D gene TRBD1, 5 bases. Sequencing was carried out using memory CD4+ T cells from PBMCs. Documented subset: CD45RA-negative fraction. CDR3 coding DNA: TGTGCCAGCAGCTTGGTTCCAACAGGAAACACTGAAGCTTTCTTT. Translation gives CASSLVPTGNTEAFF.